The 3 T cell receptor beta chains below come from one sample, sequenced in a study of blood T cells in healthy people across ages. The use of a sample-barcoded 5' primer and a J-beta primer mix characterized a second PCR of roughly 6 to 11 cycles. TCRdb recomputed calls from the 5' RACE reads with MiXCR, one row per CDR3 protein. The sample records some 900,000 distinct CDR3 sequences, under 30% being singletons. Sequenced input: blood. Source of these receptors: a woman of 80 years or more in good health.

To note about this clonotype: This likely comes from a read error, as the CDR3 has no conserved phenylalanine or tryptophan at its end. The chain has TRBV6-6 and TRBJ1-1, with a tentative D call TRBD1 (6 bases). CDR3 length equals 15 residues. V lost 0 bases and J lost 0, with 8 bases in between. Germline V gene data show CDR1 as MNHNY and CDR2 as SVGAGI (reference sequence). This CDR3 reads CASSYSGQLNTEAFL. The CDR3 nucleotides are TGTGCCAGCAGTTACTCCGGACAGTTGAACACTGAAGCTTTCTTG.

The chain uses TRBV19 and TRBJ1-2; D possibly corresponds to TRBD1 (5 bases). The CDR3 spans 15 residues. Trimming pared 6 bases from V and 3 bases from J, leaving 17 bases between. Germline-derived CDR1 and CDR2 are LNHDA and SQIVND (reference sequence). CDR3 amino acids: CASRLGLTGDYGYTF. CDR3 nucleotides: TGTGCCAGTAGGTTGGGGCTAACGGGCGACTATGGCTACACCTTC. Full variable domain (remainder filled in from reference TRBV19 and TRBJ1-2): DGGITQSPKYLFRKEGQNVTLSCEQNLNHDAMYWYRQDPGQGLRLIYYSQIVNDFQKGDIAEGYSVSREKKESFPLTVTSAQKNPTAFYLCASRLGLTGDYGYTFGSGTRLTVV.

This clonotype has a handful of counts. The chain couples TRBV7-9 to TRBJ2-1; 10 bases are shared with TRBD2. CDR3 length: 15 residues. V gave up 1 base and J gave up 8 bases; unmatched junction bases: 5. Germline V gene data show CDR1 as SEHNR and CDR2 as FQNEAQ (reference sequence). The CDR3 is CASSLVSAGGHEQFF. In DNA form, the CDR3 reads TGTGCCAGCAGCTTAGTTTCAGCGGGGGGGCATGAGCAGTTCTTC. The complete variable domain, with remaining parts taken from reference TRBV7-9 and TRBJ2-1, reads DTGVSQNPRHKITKRGQNVTFRCDPISEHNRLYWYRQTLGQGPEFLTYFQNEAQLEKSRLLSDRFSAERPKGSFSTLEIQRTEQGDSAMYLCASSLVSAGGHEQFFGPGTRLTVL.